This T cell receptor beta chain was documented in a study of human T cells and chemical hapten exposure (dated by TCRdb to about 2021). For context, the study as a whole: For sensitization, 2% DPC in acetone was applied to a roughly 2 cm by roughly 2 cm area of upper inner arm skin. Patients additionally received weekly therapeutic DPC doses to the scalp throughout the approximately 22-week study period. Patch testing was done on the upper back using Finn chambers containing 0.01% DPC, and results were scored after 6 days according to International Contact Dermatitis Research Group standards. The mostly female patient cohort included alopecia areata with under or over 50% scalp involvement, alopecia totalis and alopecia universalis. Libraries were pooled for sequencing, and variation in per-sample TCR yields was attributed mainly to small differences in library volumes within the pool. The study tracked peripheral blood TCR repertoire changes in vivo during primary and secondary sensitization to the hapten diphenylcyclopropenone (DPC) in alopecia patients. Patient blood was sampled pre-sensitization (week 0) and at 2, 6 and about 24 weeks after DPC sensitization. For TCR sequencing, blood came from 25 to 30 alopecia patients at anywhere from one to four time points (pre-sensitization, 2, 6 and 24 weeks). The paper as a whole reports these results and caveats: Repeated subsampling changed both the strength of the expansion versus patch-test correlation and the threshold at which that correlation became significant. The number of PT1 expanded TCRs positively correlated with patch test score, significant at thresholds 8, 16 and 32 but not 4. The number of TCRs above 1 in 1000 frequency did not change with DPC sensitization; there was no evidence of global repertoire structure alterations. Because all patients had alopecia, a presumed autoimmune disease, the immune response of the patients might differ from that of healthy individuals. Compared with pre-sensitization or healthy control sets, expanded TCRs formed significantly more large CDR3 similarity clusters, which is consistent with antigen-driven responses.

On this clonotype: Its target antigen remains unknown. No clone much larger than this one lies a single base away; base qualities are absent.

The time point label corresponds to: patch test 3, about 24 weeks after DPC sensitization. The label giving this sample's treatment or condition can be read as: therapeutic diphenylcyclopropenone sensitization with weekly scalp DPC. At every patch-test visit, the blood draw took place before the patch test was put on. Patients were eligible if aged 18 to 70, diagnosed with alopecia and judged suitable for DPC therapy, and pregnant patients were excluded. Total RNA was extracted from unfractionated whole blood collected in Tempus Blood RNA tubes. Relative to germline, V is 5 bases shorter and J is 8 bases shorter, with 22 bases between their ends. The CDR3 covers 16 residues, taking in both the cysteine and the phenylalanine. Only CDR3 DNA remains: 48 bases, in frame from the first base. Per the germline V gene (reference sequence), LNHNV is the CDR1 and YYDKDF is the CDR2. The library relied on RACE. Sequencing used a NextSeq 500. During library preparation, unique molecular identifiers were attached to individual cDNA molecules so that TCRs could be counted quantitatively and reproducibly. From each blood RNA sample, both TCR alpha and TCR beta chains were sequenced. Per the original workflow: The median number of TCRs per sample was around 100,000, ranging from about 20,000 to 750,000. V, J and CDR3 annotation of the TCR reads was carried out using the Decombinator software suite. Every sample was subsampled to the same number of TCRs (28,000) for the PS versus PT1 abundance plots. Expanded TCRs were defined as absent before sensitization and observed at least eight times at the 2-week time point. Clones were called with MiXCR by TCRdb after fastp trimmed the public reads at Q25, and only in-frame beta chains were retained. When rows share a CDR3 protein, they turn into one entry using the most common DNA and genes. These V and J calls rely on TCRdb rather than the paper's analysis. The sample contains roughly 200,000 distinct CDR3 sequences, approximately 24% of them found a single time. The ten top clones hold approximately 2.5% of the sample.

The chain uses TRBV15 and TRBJ2-1, and the D gene may be TRBD2, 6 bases matching. The origin of this receptor is a middle-aged woman with alopecia areata. Some clones in this sample may be carry-over from other donors' samples. The sequences come from whole blood, collected in connection with sensitization to the hapten diphenylcyclopropenone (DPC). The sequence in DNA is TGTGCCACCAGCCGCCAAGCGGGCACCATCGAAGATGAGCAGTTCTTC. Translated, it gives CATSRQAGTIEDEQFF.